This TCR beta chain was recovered during a study of shared clonotypes between healthy human individuals. Study results and caveats: With several donors compared, about 5.2% of naive CD4 clonotypes were shared.

Notes on this clone: As yet, its antigen is unknown.

CD45RO-negative CD8 cells positively selected for CCR7 made up the naive population, which excluded terminally differentiated effector memory CD45RA+ cells. Donation came from healthy HIV-negative adults that had no recent acute infections or vaccinations. The germline V gene has CDR1 PRHDT and CDR2 FYEKMQ (reference sequence). The CDR3 is 14 residues long. Trimming cost V 6 bases and J 1 base, with 12 bases left between them. TCRdb's table, derived via immunoSEQ multiplex PCR, lists solely in-frame clones and lacks some. This table holds roughly 1,800,000 clones, approximately 94% found once. This TCR was recovered from a man between 18 and 29 years old in good health. The chain carries TRBV13 and TRBJ1-2; no firm D call. Sequenced: naive CD8+ T cells sorted from blood. This CDR3 is CASSSSVGNYGYTF. CDR3 in DNA: TGTGCCAGCAGTTCATCTGTAGGTAACTATGGCTACACCTTC.